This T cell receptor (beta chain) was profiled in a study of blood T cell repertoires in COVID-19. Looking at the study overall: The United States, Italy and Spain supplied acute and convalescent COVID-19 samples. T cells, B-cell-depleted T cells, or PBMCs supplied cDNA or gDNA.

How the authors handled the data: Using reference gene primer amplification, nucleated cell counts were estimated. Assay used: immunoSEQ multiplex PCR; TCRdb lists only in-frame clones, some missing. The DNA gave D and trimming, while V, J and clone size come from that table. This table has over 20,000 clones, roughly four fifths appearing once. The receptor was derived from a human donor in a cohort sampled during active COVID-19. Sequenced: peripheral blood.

The CDR3 sequence is CASSHAKNRQKRNYGYTF. The CDR3 nucleotides are TGTGCCAGCAGCCACGCAAAGAACAGACAGAAGCGAAACTATGGCTACACCTTC. The V call is TRBV13, the J call TRBJ1-2; possibly TRBD1 for D (5 bases). V was pared by 5 bases and J by 2 bases, with 24 bases between. Germline CDR1 is PRHDT and CDR2 is FYEKMQ (reference sequence). This CDR3 contains 18 residues.